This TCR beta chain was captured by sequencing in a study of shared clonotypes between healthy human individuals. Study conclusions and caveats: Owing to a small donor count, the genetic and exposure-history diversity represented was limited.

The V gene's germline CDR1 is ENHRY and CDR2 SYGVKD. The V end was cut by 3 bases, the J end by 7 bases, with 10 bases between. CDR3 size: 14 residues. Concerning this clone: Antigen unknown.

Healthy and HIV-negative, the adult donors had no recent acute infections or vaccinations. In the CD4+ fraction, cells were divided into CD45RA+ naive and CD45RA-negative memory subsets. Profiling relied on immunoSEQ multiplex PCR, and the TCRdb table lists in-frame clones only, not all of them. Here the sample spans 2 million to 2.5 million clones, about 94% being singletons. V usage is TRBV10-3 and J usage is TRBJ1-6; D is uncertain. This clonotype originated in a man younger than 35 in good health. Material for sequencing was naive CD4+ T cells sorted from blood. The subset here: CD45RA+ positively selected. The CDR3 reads CAISDTPPNSPLHF. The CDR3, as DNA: TGTGCCATCAGTGACACCCCCCCCAATTCACCCCTCCACTTT.